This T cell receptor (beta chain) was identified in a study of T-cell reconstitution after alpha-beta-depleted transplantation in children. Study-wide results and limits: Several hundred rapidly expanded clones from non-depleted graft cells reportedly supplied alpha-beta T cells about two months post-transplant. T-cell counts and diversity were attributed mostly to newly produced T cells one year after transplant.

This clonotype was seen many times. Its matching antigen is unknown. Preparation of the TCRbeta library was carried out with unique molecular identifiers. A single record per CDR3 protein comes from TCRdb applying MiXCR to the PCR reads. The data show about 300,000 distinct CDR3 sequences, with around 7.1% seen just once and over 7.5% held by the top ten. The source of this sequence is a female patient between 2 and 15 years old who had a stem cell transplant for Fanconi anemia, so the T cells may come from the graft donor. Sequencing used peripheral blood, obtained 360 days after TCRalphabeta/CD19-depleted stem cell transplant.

CDR3 protein: CAWSVGLAGVTQYF. The CDR3 coding sequence is TGTGCCTGGAGTGTAGGGCTAGCGGGAGTGACCCAGTACTTC. The V and J genes are TRBV30 and TRBJ2-5; 10 nucleotides agree with TRBD2. Germline CDR1 is GTSNPN and CDR2 is SVGIG (reference sequence). This CDR3 has 14 residues. V shed 0 bases and J 7 bases; nucleotides not matched to a gene: 5.